The text below deals with one TCR beta chain. The antigen is undetermined. Clones were read by immunoSEQ multiplex PCR, and TCRdb kept only the in-frame ones, dropping some. The table records 90,000 to 150,000 clones, approximately 92% of them present only once. These data come from a study of T cell responses to AZD1222 COVID-19 vaccine. Trimming left V 4 bases short and J 1 base short, with 13 bases between. The CDR3 consists of 15 residues. Germline CDR1 SNHLY, CDR2 FYNNEI. Study-wide results and limits: Spike-specific TCR breadth rose after two AZD1222 doses, and depth rose as well. White British donors predominated, females outnumbered males, and clonal diversity was possibly underestimated.

The chain has TRBV2 and TRBJ1-1; D gene unclear. Sequences were derived from peripheral blood, sampled 28 days after the second AZD1222 dose. The source is an adult who received the AZD1222 COVID-19 vaccine. The chain's CDR3 is CASSVWQETNTEAFF. CDR3 nucleotides: TGTGCCAGCAGTGTTTGGCAGGAGACGAACACTGAAGCTTTCTTT.